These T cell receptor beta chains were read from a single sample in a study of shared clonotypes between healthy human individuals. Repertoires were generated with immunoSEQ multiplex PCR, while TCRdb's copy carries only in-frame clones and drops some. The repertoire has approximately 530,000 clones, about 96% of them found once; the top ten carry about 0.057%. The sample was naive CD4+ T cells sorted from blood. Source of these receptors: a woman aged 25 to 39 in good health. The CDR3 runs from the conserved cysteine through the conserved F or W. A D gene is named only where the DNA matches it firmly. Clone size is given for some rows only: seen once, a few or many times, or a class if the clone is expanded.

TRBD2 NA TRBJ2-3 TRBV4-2 TGTGCCAGCAGCCAAGATCCGGGACTACTAAGCACAGATACGCAGTATTTT CASSQDPGLLSTDTQYF
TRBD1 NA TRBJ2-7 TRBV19 TGTGCCAGTAGGACAGGGGGCGCCCCCTACGAGCAGTACTTC CASRTGGAPYEQYF
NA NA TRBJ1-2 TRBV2 TGTGCCAGCAGTGAAGACACAGCTAACTATGGCTACACCTTC CASSEDTANYGYTF
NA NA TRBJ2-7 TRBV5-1 TGCGCCAGCAGCTTGGTAGGCTCCTACGAGCAGTACTTC CASSLVGSYEQYF
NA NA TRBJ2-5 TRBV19 TGTGCCAGTAGTATACAGGCGGGTTTAGGGGAGACCCAGTACTTC CASSIQAGLGETQYF
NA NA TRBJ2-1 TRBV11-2 TGTGCCAGCAGCCCCCCCGGCTCCTACAATGAGCAGTTCTTC CASSPPGSYNEQFF
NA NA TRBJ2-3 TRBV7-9 TGTGCCAGCAGCTTAGCGCTTGGCGACACAGATACGCAGTATTTT CASSLALGDTDTQYF
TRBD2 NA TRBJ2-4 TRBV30 TGTGCCTGGAAACCGCCAGGACTAGCGGGAGGGCTCGAAAACATTCAGTACTTC CAWKPPGLAGGLENIQYF
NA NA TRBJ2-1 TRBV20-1 TGCAGTGCTACGACTGGCAATGAGCAGTTCTTC CSATTGNEQFF
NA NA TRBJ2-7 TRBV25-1 TGTGCCAGCGTAGACACCCGTGGGGTCCACGAGCAGTACTTC CASVDTRGVHEQYF
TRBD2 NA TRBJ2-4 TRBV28 TGTGCCAGCAGTTTAAGCGGGTGGCTAGCGGAAGGGGAAAACATTCAGTACTTC CASSLSGWLAEGENIQYF
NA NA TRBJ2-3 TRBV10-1 TGCGCCAGCCGAACGGGAGCCACAGATACGCAGTATTTT CASRTGATDTQYF
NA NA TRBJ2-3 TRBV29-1 TGCAGCGTTGGGGGCAGGATGACAGATACGCAGTATTTT CSVGGRMTDTQYF
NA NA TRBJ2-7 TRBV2 TGTGCCAGCAAGATTAGCGGATCCTCCTACGAGCAGTACTTC CASKISGSSYEQYF
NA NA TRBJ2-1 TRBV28 TGTGCCAGCTACAGGCCTTATGAGCAGTTCTTC CASYRPYEQFF
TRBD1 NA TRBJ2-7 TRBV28 TGTGCCAGCAGCCCCGCGGTGGGACAGGGGGCCTACGAGCAGTACTTC CASSPAVGQGAYEQYF
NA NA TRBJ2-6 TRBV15 TGTGCCACGGCGTTAGGGGGCTCTGGGGCCAACGTCCTGACTTTC CATALGGSGANVLTF
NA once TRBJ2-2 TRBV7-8 TGTGCCAGCAGAAATAAAACAGGACCCGGGGAGCTGTTTTTT CASRNKTGPGELFF
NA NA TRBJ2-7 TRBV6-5 TGTGCCAGCAGTGGCGGGTTCTCAGACGTGTACGAGCAGTACTTC CASSGGFSDVYEQYF
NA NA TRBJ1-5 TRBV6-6 TGTGCCAGCAGTTACGTCAGCAATCAGCCCCAGCATTTT CASSYVSNQPQHF
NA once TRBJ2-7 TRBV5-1 TGCGCCAGCAGCTTGGCCGGCAGCTCCTACGAGCAGTACTTC CASSLAGSSYEQYF
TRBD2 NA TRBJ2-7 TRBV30 TGTGCCTCCAGACTAGCGGGAGTTTCCGAGCAGTACTTC CASRLAGVSEQYF
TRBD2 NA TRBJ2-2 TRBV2 TGTGCCAGCAGAACGGGACTAGCGGTCGGGGAGCTGTTTTTT CASRTGLAVGELFF
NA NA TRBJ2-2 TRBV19 TGTGCCAGTTGGGGGTTGTCCGGGGAGCTGTTTTTT CASWGLSGELFF
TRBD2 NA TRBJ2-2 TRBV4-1 TGCGCCAGCAGCCAAGAATTCGGGACTAGCGGGAGATGGTCCGGGGAGCTGTTTTTT CASSQEFGTSGRWSGELFF
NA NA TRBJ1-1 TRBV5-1 TGCGCCAGCAGCTTGCAGGGTTTTGGCGCTGAAGCTTTCTTT CASSLQGFGAEAFF
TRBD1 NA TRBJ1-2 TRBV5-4 TGTGCCAGCAGCGCGGGGGGACAGGGAAACTATGGCTACACCTTC CASSAGGQGNYGYTF
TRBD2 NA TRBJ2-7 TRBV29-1 TGCAGCGTTGCTCCCCGGGAGGGCCACGAGCAGTACTTC CSVAPREGHEQYF
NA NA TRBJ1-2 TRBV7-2 TGTGCCAGCAGCCCCCAGTTCGGCTACACCTTC CASSPQFGYTF
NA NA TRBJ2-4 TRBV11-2 TGTGCCAGCAGCTTAGGTAGGGTGGTTCGGGTCGCCAAAAACATTCAGTACTTC CASSLGRVVRVAKNIQYF
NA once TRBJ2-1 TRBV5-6 TGTGCCAGCAGCTTGGGACAGTCGAGCTCCTACAATGAGCAGTTCTTC CASSLGQSSSYNEQFF
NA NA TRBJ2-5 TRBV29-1 TGCAGCGTTTTGGGCAGACAAGAGACCCAGTACTTC CSVLGRQETQYF
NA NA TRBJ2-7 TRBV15 TGTGCCACCAGCAGAGCAACCCCTTCCTACGAGCAGTACTTC CATSRATPSYEQYF
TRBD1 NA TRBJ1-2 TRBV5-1 TGCGCCAGCAGCTTGGCCCGGGACAGGGACGGCTACACCTTC CASSLARDRDGYTF
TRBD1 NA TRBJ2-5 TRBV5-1 TGCGCCAGCAGCTTTGACAGGGTTGAGACCCAGTACTTC CASSFDRVETQYF
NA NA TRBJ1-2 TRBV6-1 TGTGCCAGCAATCTGGACCGTCCCTACTATGGCTACACCTTC CASNLDRPYYGYTF
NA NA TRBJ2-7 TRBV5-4 TGTGCCAGCAGCCACCTAGGATCACTCTACGAGCAGTACTTC CASSHLGSLYEQYF
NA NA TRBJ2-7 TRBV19 TGTGCCAGTAGAAGCGAGACTTACCACGAGCAGTACTTC CASRSETYHEQYF
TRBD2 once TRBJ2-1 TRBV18 TGTGCCAGCTCACCGGGAGACTCCGGGACTAGAGGGTACAATGAGCAGTTCTTC CASSPGDSGTRGYNEQFF
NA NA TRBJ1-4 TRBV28 TGTGCCAGCAGTGCCTACCGCGCCTTCAATGAAAAACTGTTTTTT CASSAYRAFNEKLFF
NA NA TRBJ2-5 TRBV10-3 TGTGCCATCAGTGAGTCGAAAGGCAGGACACGGGAAGAGACCCAGTACTTC CAISESKGRTREETQYF
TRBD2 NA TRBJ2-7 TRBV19 TGTGCCAGTAGTATAGATGGGACTAGCAGACACTACGAGCAGTACTTC CASSIDGTSRHYEQYF